This passage covers 25 T cell receptor beta chains from one sample sequenced in a study of type 1 and type 2 diabetes patients. Amplification started from genomic DNA. The TCR beta CDR3 region was amplified using 30 forward and 13 reverse primers. TCRdb used MiXCR to reprocess the multiplex PCR reads, holding one entry per CDR3 protein. The sample gives 270,000 or so distinct CDR3 sequences, roughly 44% of which show up once; approximately 15% is in the top ten. The sequenced sample consisted of peripheral blood mononuclear cells (PBMCs). These TCRs come from a man younger than 30 with type 2 diabetes.

The V gene is TRBV15, the J gene TRBJ2-7; no firm D call. This CDR3 region has 14 residues. CDR1 and CDR2 from the germline V gene are LNHNV and YYDKDF (reference sequence). Trimming stripped 1 base from V and 2 bases from J, with 9 bases between. The CDR3 loop reads CATSRGRQAYEQYF. DNA for the CDR3: TGTGCCACCAGCAGAGGCAGACAAGCCTACGAGCAGTACTTC. Full variable domain (missing parts from reference TRBV15 and TRBJ2-7): DAMVIQNPRYQVTQFGKPVTLSCSQTLNHNVMYWYQQKSSQAPKLLFHYYDKDFNNEADTPDNFQSRRPNTSFCFLDIRSPGLGDTAMYLCATSRGRQAYEQYFGPGTRLTVT.

The V and J genes are TRBV7-6 and TRBJ1-3; D is uncertain. Trimming left V 3 bases short and J 4 bases short, with 16 bases between. Looked up from germline, CDR1 is SGHVS and CDR2 is FNYEAQ. The CDR3 totals 16 residues. The CDR3 spells CASSLDEWGTGNTIYF. The CDR3 nucleotides read TGTGCCAGCAGCTTGGACGAGTGGGGAACCGGAAACACCATATATTTT.

The chain carries TRBV25-1 and TRBJ2-5; TRBD1 agrees at 8 bases. Germline V gene lookup returns CDR1 MGHDK and CDR2 SYGVNS. This CDR3 region has 15 residues. Losses at the gene ends were 4 bases for V and 2 bases for J; bases not matched to a gene: 6. DNA of the CDR3: TGTGCCAGCAGTGGCCGCGGGGACAGGCAAGAGACCCAGTACTTC. Its translation: CASSGRGDRQETQYF.

J is TRBJ1-1 and V is TRBV2, with TRBD1 matching 7 bases. V shed 6 bases and J 5 bases; nucleotides not matched to a gene: 9. The CDR3 sequence is 14 residues long. The germline V gene has CDR1 SNHLY and CDR2 FYNNEI. The CDR3 region has the DNA TGTGCCAGCAGGTTGGTGACAGGGACTACTGAAGCTTTCTTT. Translating it yields CASRLVTGTTEAFF.

The genes are TRBV18 and TRBJ1-1, with D unclear. Looked up from germline, CDR1 is KGHSH and CDR2 is LQKENI. V lost 5 bases, J lost 1 base, and 14 bases lay in between. This CDR3 has 15 amino acids. DNA of the CDR3: TGTGCCAGCTCAAAATCAGGTTTGACGAACACTGAAGCTTTCTTT. The encoded protein is CASSKSGLTNTEAFF. The full variable domain, completed using reference TRBV18 and TRBJ1-1, is NAGVMQNPRHLVRRRGQEARLRCSPMKGHSHVYWYRQLPEEGLKFMVYLQKENIIDESGMPKERFSAEFPKEGPSILRIQQVVRGDSAAYFCASSKSGLTNTEAFFGQGTRLTVV.

The chain has TRBV2 and TRBJ2-5; D is ambiguous. V was clipped by 1 base and J by 7 bases, with 13 bases between them. The CDR3 is 14 residues long. Germline lookup yields CDR1 SNHLY and CDR2 FYNNEI. The CDR3 loop is CASSEGRSVGTQYF. The CDR3 DNA reads as TGTGCCAGCAGTGAAGGTAGATCGGTGGGGACCCAGTACTTC.

The chain carries TRBV19 and TRBJ1-5, with D perhaps matching TRBD1 (6 bases). Germline values: CDR1 LNHDA, CDR2 SQIVND (reference sequence). The germline V and J ends were trimmed by 3 bases and 9 bases, with 21 bases remaining between them. The CDR3 has 16 amino acids. The CDR3 DNA reads TGTGCCAGTAGTATTCGACAGGAGATCCCGGGAGCGCCCCAGCATTTT. Translation gives CASSIRQEIPGAPQHF. The whole variable domain, remainder taken from reference TRBV19 and TRBJ1-5, is DGGITQSPKYLFRKEGQNVTLSCEQNLNHDAMYWYRQDPGQGLRLIYYSQIVNDFQKGDIAEGYSVSREKKESFPLTVTSAQKNPTAFYLCASSIRQEIPGAPQHFGDGTRLSIL.

The chain carries TRBV20-1 and TRBJ2-4; no reliable D call. Trimming removed 6 bases at V and 7 bases at J, with 13 bases between. The germline CDR1 and CDR2 sequences are DFQATT and SNEGSKA (reference sequence). The length of the CDR3 is 12 residues. CDR3 loop: CSAGSSWNIQYF. CDR3 DNA: TGCAGTGCGGGCAGCTCTTGGAACATTCAGTACTTC.

The V call is TRBV27, the J call TRBJ2-5; TRBD1 matches at 7 bases. CDR1 and CDR2 from the germline V gene are MNHEY and SMNVEV (reference sequence). This CDR3 is 15 amino acids long. With V trimmed by 6 bases and J by 7 bases, 14 bases remained unmatched. CDR3 amino acids: CASSGTRTGLGTQYF. DNA for the CDR3: TGTGCCAGCAGCGGTACTCGGACAGGTTTAGGGACCCAGTACTTC.

A note on this clonotype: A much larger clonotype is one base distant, so this may be a read error. The rearrangement joins TRBV2 to TRBJ2-6, with 8 bases aligning to TRBD1. The CDR3 consists of 17 residues. In germline, CDR1 is SNHLY, CDR2 FYNNEI. The trim removed 7 bases at V and 2 bases at J, leaving 10 bases unmatched. CDR3 nucleotide sequence: TGTGCCAGCATGCGTGACAGGGGACGCCCTGGGGCCAACGTCCTGACTTTC. This codes for CASMRDRGRPGANVLTF.

The chain employs TRBV5-1 and TRBJ2-2, with D possibly TRBD1 on 6 matching bases. This CDR3 spans 19 amino acids. Trimming left V 4 bases short and J 0 bases short, with 22 bases between. CDR1 is SGHRS, CDR2 YFSETQ, per germline. CDR3 DNA sequence: TGCGCCAGCAGCCCCACCCAGGTGACAGGCCGCCCGAACACCGGGGAGCTGTTTTTT. Translating it yields CASSPTQVTGRPNTGELFF. Combining the CDR3 with reference TRBV5-1 and TRBJ2-2 gives the whole variable domain KAGVTQTPRYLIKTRGQQVTLSCSPISGHRSVSWYQQTPGQGLQFLFEYFSETQRNKGNFPGRFSGRQFSNSRSEMNVSTLELGDSALYLCASSPTQVTGRPNTGELFFGEGSRLTVL.

This clonotype was seen repeatedly, ten times or more. CDR3 sequence (DNA): TGTGCCAGCAGTGCCGGGACTAGCTCCTACAATGAGCAGTTCTTC. Translation: CASSAGTSSYNEQFF. The V call is TRBV2, the J call TRBJ2-1; 8 bases fit TRBD2. The junction had 2 bases not matched to a gene; V was cut back by 4 bases and J by 0 bases. This CDR3 has 15 amino acids. CDR1 is SNHLY and CDR2 is FYNNEI in the germline V gene.

This clonotype was seen a few times. The chain combines TRBV12-3 or TRBV12-4 with TRBJ1-2; 7 bases are shared with TRBD1. The J segment lost 11 bases and the V segment lost 7 bases, leaving 7 bases of the junction unmatched. The CDR3 consists of 11 residues. CDR3 sequence: CASNLTGMYTF. CDR3 in DNA: TGTGCCAGCAACCTGACAGGGATGTACACCTTC.

The chain joins TRBV7-9 to TRBJ2-5; 7 bases agree with TRBD2. The CDR3 consists of 19 residues. J lost 5 bases, V lost 3 bases, and 21 bases had no gene match. In germline, CDR1 is SEHNR, CDR2 FQNEAQ (reference sequence). CDR3 sequence reads: CASSFGAFSSGPLGETQYF. CDR3 nucleotides: TGTGCCAGCAGCTTCGGGGCCTTCTCTAGCGGACCCCTGGGGGAGACCCAGTACTTC.

This clonotype turned up a few times. The gene calls are TRBV9 and TRBJ2-2; the D gene is possibly TRBD2 (6 bases). Germline lookup yields CDR1 SGDLS and CDR2 YYNGEE. With 0 bases removed from V and 6 bases from J, the gap between germline ends came to 15 bases. The CDR3 is 16 amino acids. The CDR3: CASSVGGGGGSGELFF. CDR3 in DNA: TGTGCCAGCAGCGTAGGGGGAGGAGGAGGGTCCGGGGAGCTGTTTTTT.

This clonotype has ten or more counts. The CDR3: CAIGAGDTDTQYF. CDR3 DNA: TGTGCCATCGGGGCGGGGGACACAGATACGCAGTATTTT. The genes are TRBV10-3 and TRBJ2-3; the match to TRBD2 covers 7 bases. V lost 8 bases and J lost 2; bases outside the gene matches: 4. Germline V gene lookup returns CDR1 ENHRY and CDR2 SYGVKD. This CDR3 is 13 amino acids long.

The rearrangement uses TRBV27 and TRBJ1-2; no clear D. Per germline, CDR1 MNHEY and CDR2 SMNVEV (reference sequence). This CDR3 is built from 13 residues. Trimming shortened V by 6 bases and J by 8 bases, and 16 bases separated the two germline ends. The CDR3 DNA reads as TGTGCCAGCAGACCCACCATGGGGTTCGGCTACACCTTC. The encoded protein is CASRPTMGFGYTF.

The chain links TRBV18 to TRBJ1-1; D not resolved. V was clipped by 1 base and J by 3 bases, with 15 bases between them. The CDR3 runs 16 residues. Per the germline V gene, CDR1 is KGHSH and CDR2 is LQKENI. The DNA for the CDR3 is TGTGCCAGCTCACCACTGGAGAAGGGTTGGCACACTGAAGCTTTCTTT. This gives the protein CASSPLEKGWHTEAFF.

A few counts support this clonotype. The gene calls are TRBV14 and TRBJ1-1, with TRBD1 matching over 8 bases. Trimming removed 4 bases from V and 3 bases from J; junction bases left unmatched: 13. The germline CDR1 and CDR2 sequences are SGHDN and FVKESK. This CDR3 has 17 amino acids. The CDR3 sequence is CASSLGQGGMQDTEAFF. As DNA, the CDR3 is TGTGCCAGCAGCCTAGGACAGGGAGGCATGCAGGACACTGAAGCTTTCTTT. Variable domain in full (rest from reference TRBV14 and TRBJ1-1): EAGVTQFPSHSVIEKGQTVTLRCDPISGHDNLYWYRRVMGKEIKFLLHFVKESKQDESGMPNNRFLAERTGGTYSTLKVQPAELEDSGVYFCASSLGQGGMQDTEAFFGQGTRLTVV.

J is TRBJ2-7 and V is TRBV2; TRBD1 might be the D (5 bases). CDR1 and CDR2 from the germline V gene are SNHLY and FYNNEI. This CDR3 has 14 residues. V was pared by 8 bases and J by 1 base, with 15 bases between. The CDR3 loop is CASGRASGSYEQYF. The CDR3 nucleotides are TGTGCCAGCGGCAGGGCATCAGGTTCCTACGAGCAGTACTTC.

The genes are TRBV5-1 and TRBJ2-7; 9 nucleotides match TRBD1. Per germline, CDR1 SGHRS and CDR2 YFSETQ. The CDR3 is 13 residues long. After removal of 5 bases from V and 4 bases from J, the junction contained 4 bases not matched to a gene. This CDR3 reads CASRTGTGYEQYF. CDR3 DNA: TGCGCCAGCAGGACCGGGACAGGGTACGAGCAGTACTTC.

The chain joins TRBV29-1 to TRBJ2-1; D is ambiguous. Germline lookup yields CDR1 SQVTM and CDR2 ANQGSEA. The CDR3 has 14 residues. V gave up 4 bases and J gave up 0 bases, with 10 bases separating them. The CDR3 DNA reads as TGCAGCGTTGGACCGACCAGCTCCTACAATGAGCAGTTCTTC. It yields the protein CSVGPTSSYNEQFF.

The rearrangement uses TRBV7-2 and TRBJ2-3; D possibly corresponds to TRBD1 (6 bases). The V and J ends lost 5 bases and 7 bases respectively, with 13 bases between them. Germline loops: CDR1 SGHTA, CDR2 FQGNSA. CDR3 length: 13 amino acids. Written as DNA, the CDR3 is TGTGCCAGCAGCGGCACCCAGGGGAATACGCAGTATTTT. Translating gives CASSGTQGNTQYF.

This clonotype has just a few counts. The chain has TRBV12-3 or TRBV12-4 and TRBJ2-3; D call uncertain. CDR3 length: 12 amino acids. Trimming took 6 bases from V and 1 from J, leaving 5 bases between them. CDR3: CASRARTDTQYF. For the CDR3, the DNA is TGTGCCAGCAGAGCCCGCACAGATACGCAGTATTTT.

This clonotype turned up a few times. The chain joins TRBV10-2 to TRBJ2-1, with 9 bases identical to TRBD1. Germline CDR1 and CDR2: WSHSY and SAAADI. The ends lost 5 bases at V and 1 base at J; junction bases unmatched: 6. The length of the CDR3 is 16 residues. CDR3 protein: CASSPPGTGSYNEQFF. CDR3 nucleotides: TGCGCCAGCAGTCCACCCGGGACAGGGTCCTACAATGAGCAGTTCTTC.